Following are 26 T cell receptor beta chains from one sample sequenced in a study of shared clonotypes between healthy human individuals. Naive CD8 cells lacked CD45RO and underwent positive selection for CCR7, leaving out terminally differentiated effector memory CD45RA+ cells. Profiled with immunoSEQ multiplex PCR; TCRdb holds only in-frame clones, not every one. The data show hundreds of thousands of clones, just over 95% seen once. The sample comprised naive CD8+ T cells sorted from blood. The source of these receptors is a man aged 25 to 40 in good health.

The chain uses TRBV9 and TRBJ2-7; 9 bases are a match to TRBD1. CDR1 SGDLS and CDR2 YYNGEE come from the germline V gene. The V gene end was trimmed by 7 bases and the J gene end by 5 bases; junction bases not matched to a gene: 7. CDR3 length: 13 amino acids. The CDR3 loop is CASGGTGWNEQYF. CDR3 nucleotide sequence: TGTGCCAGCGGGGGGACAGGGTGGAACGAGCAGTACTTC.

The chain is built from TRBV7-9 and TRBJ2-5; D gene uncertain. Trimming cost V 1 base and J 0 bases, with 15 bases left between them. From germline, CDR1 is SEHNR and CDR2 FQNEAQ (reference sequence). This CDR3 comprises 17 residues. This CDR3 reads CASSLDLRSIHQETQYF. Written as DNA, the CDR3 is TGTGCCAGCAGCTTAGACCTACGGAGTATCCACCAAGAGACCCAGTACTTC.

The V call is TRBV11-2, the J call TRBJ2-7, with 9 bases identical to TRBD1. Trimming removed 5 bases from V and 5 bases from J; junction bases left unmatched: 7. Germline CDR1 is SGHAT and CDR2 is FQNNGV. The CDR3 totals 14 residues. In DNA, the CDR3 is TGTGCCAGCAGCCTCGGACAGGGGTGGAACGAGCAGTACTTC. Translation gives CASSLGQGWNEQYF.

This clone was seen only once. This sequence joins TRBV9 and TRBJ2-1; D ambiguous. Per germline, CDR1 SGDLS and CDR2 YYNGEE. V gave up 4 bases and J gave up 4 bases, with 18 bases separating them. The CDR3 sequence is 16 residues long. The CDR3 here is CASSLTPLGGYNEQFF. CDR3 sequence (DNA): TGTGCCAGCAGCCTTACCCCCCTCGGTGGATACAATGAGCAGTTCTTC.

The table lists this clone with a count of one. This chain uses TRBV7-9 with TRBJ2-5; 11 bases agree with TRBD2. In germline, CDR1 is SEHNR, CDR2 FQNEAQ (reference sequence). The length of the CDR3 is 18 residues. The V and J ends lost 1 base and 3 bases, in that order; junction bases with no gene match: 10. Written as DNA, the CDR3 is TGTGCCAGCAGCTTAGGGGGATTAGCGGGAGGGCCGAAAGAGACCCAGTACTTC. Residues: CASSLGGLAGGPKETQYF. Supplemented by reference TRBV7-9 and TRBJ2-5, the full variable domain reads DTGVSQNPRHKITKRGQNVTFRCDPISEHNRLYWYRQTLGQGPEFLTYFQNEAQLEKSRLLSDRFSAERPKGSFSTLEIQRTEQGDSAMYLCASSLGGLAGGPKETQYFGPGTRLLVL.

V and J are TRBV20-1 and TRBJ2-5; possible D gene TRBD1, 6 bases. Trimming stripped 7 bases from V and 5 bases from J, with 11 bases between. The CDR3 spans 11 residues. CDR1 is DFQATT, CDR2 SNEGSKA, per germline (reference sequence). CDR3: CSGGPGETQYF. In nucleotides, the CDR3 is TGCAGTGGGGGGCCGGGGGAGACCCAGTACTTC.

This chain connects TRBV9 to TRBJ2-2, with D unclear. Germline CDR1 SGDLS, CDR2 YYNGEE. V lost 4 bases and J 6 bases, leaving 10 bases between the germline ends. This CDR3 is built from 13 residues. The CDR3 here is CASSPPAAGELFF. CDR3 nucleotides: TGTGCCAGCAGCCCCCCTGCAGCCGGGGAGCTGTTTTTT.

The chain has TRBV5-8 and TRBJ2-7; 10 nucleotides match TRBD2. J lost 3 bases, V lost 3 bases, and 9 bases had no gene match. Germline CDR1 and CDR2: SGHTS and YDEGEE. The CDR3 extends over 16 amino acids. CDR3 nucleotides: TGTGCCAGCAGCTCTCTCATGGGACTAGCGAACTACGAGCAGTACTTC. Encoded protein: CASSSLMGLANYEQYF.

The genes are TRBV27 and TRBJ2-7, with D possibly TRBD2 on 6 matching bases. Germline-derived CDR1 and CDR2 are MNHEY and SMNVEV (reference sequence). This CDR3 comprises 14 residues. The V end lost 7 bases, the J end lost 3 bases, and 16 bases lay between the germline ends. CDR3 region: CASKVADGLYEQYF. CDR3 DNA sequence: TGTGCCAGCAAGGTAGCGGACGGACTCTACGAGCAGTACTTC.

The V call is TRBV27, the J call TRBJ1-3; the D is unclear. Germline assignment: CDR1 MNHEY and CDR2 SMNVEV (reference sequence). The CDR3 is made up of 16 amino acids. V lost 0 bases and J lost 0, with 9 bases in between. The CDR3 loop is CASSLSLASSGNTIYF. The CDR3 DNA sequence: TGTGCCAGCAGTTTATCCCTGGCCAGCTCTGGAAACACCATATATTTT.

The J gene is TRBJ2-1, the V gene TRBV19, with TRBD2 matching 7 bases. The CDR3 is 16 residues long. With 3 bases clipped from V and 3 bases from J, the junction kept 8 bases outside the gene matches. CDR1 and CDR2 from the germline V gene are LNHDA and SQIVND (reference sequence). CDR3 DNA sequence: TGTGCCAGTAGTATGACAGCGGGAACCAACTACAATGAGCAGTTCTTC. Protein: CASSMTAGTNYNEQFF.

CDR3 in amino acids: CAWSLRLAGISDEQYF. The DNA of the CDR3 is TGTGCCTGGAGTTTGCGGCTAGCGGGAATTTCTGATGAGCAGTACTTC. The rearrangement uses TRBV30 and TRBJ2-7, with 9 bases lining up with TRBD2. Per germline, CDR1 GTSNPN and CDR2 SVGIG (reference sequence). V lost 2 bases to trimming and J lost 7 bases; unmatched junction nucleotides: 15. The CDR3 totals 16 residues. The complete variable domain, with remaining parts taken from reference TRBV30 and TRBJ2-7, reads SQTIHQWPATLVQPVGSPLSLECTVEGTSNPNLYWYRQAAGRGLQLLFYSVGIGQISSEVPQNLSASRPQDRQFILSSKKLLLSDSGFYLCAWSLRLAGISDEQYFGPGTRLTVT.

The genes are TRBV18 and TRBJ2-7; D possibly uses TRBD1 or TRBD2 (5 bases each). Trimming took 6 bases from V and 6 from J, leaving 21 bases between them. The CDR3 extends over 15 amino acids. Germline CDR1 and CDR2: KGHSH and LQKENI. The CDR3 reads CASSTGPGAGVEQYF. The CDR3 DNA reads as TGTGCCAGCTCTACGGGGCCCGGGGCCGGGGTCGAGCAGTACTTC.

This chain uses TRBV9 with TRBJ2-1; D gene unclear. Germline-derived CDR1 and CDR2 are SGDLS and YYNGEE. The CDR3 runs to 14 residues. Trimming took 3 bases from V and 7 from J, leaving 14 bases between them. The CDR3 loop is CASSESGDTNEQFF. The CDR3 region has the DNA TGTGCCAGCAGCGAGAGTGGAGACACAAATGAGCAGTTCTTC.

The genes are TRBV27 and TRBJ2-7; D is perhaps TRBD2 (6 bases). Trimming removed 8 bases at V and 5 bases at J, with 19 bases between. The CDR3 consists of 14 residues. In germline, CDR1 is MNHEY, CDR2 SMNVEV (reference sequence). Here the CDR3 DNA reads TGTGCCAGCTGGAGCACTAGCTTATCGAACGAGCAGTACTTC. Translating gives CASWSTSLSNEQYF.

The V and J genes are TRBV29-1 and TRBJ2-7; D possibly corresponds to TRBD2 (5 bases). Germline V gives CDR1 SQVTM, CDR2 ANQGSEA. This CDR3 is built from 14 residues. V was trimmed by 3 bases and J by 10 bases, leaving 22 bases between them. The CDR3, as DNA: TGCAGCGTTGATATGCGAGGTGACTACGAGATACAGTACTTC. It encodes CSVDMRGDYEIQYF.

Here the CDR3 reads CASSLEQDSYEQYF. Written as DNA, the CDR3 is TGTGCCAGCAGCTTAGAGCAGGATTCCTACGAGCAGTACTTC. The chain links TRBV13 to TRBJ2-7; D is unresolved. V was trimmed by 1 base and J by 1 base, leaving 8 bases between them. Germline CDR1 PRHDT, CDR2 FYEKMQ (reference sequence). The CDR3 is made up of 14 amino acids.

The gene calls are TRBV10-2 and TRBJ2-3; 10 bases align to TRBD2. The CDR3 is 18 amino acids. Germline V CDR1 and CDR2: WSHSY, SAAADI. Unmatched junction bases numbered 12, after V lost 6 bases and J lost 0 bases. In nucleotides, the CDR3 is TGCGCCAGCAGGGGCCCTATTAGCGGGAGGAAAAGCACAGATACGCAGTATTTT. Protein sequence: CASRGPISGRKSTDTQYF.

The chain combines TRBV7-9 with TRBJ1-2, with 8 nucleotides matching TRBD1. The germline V gene encodes CDR1 SEHNR and CDR2 FQNEAQ (reference sequence). The CDR3 loop spans 15 amino acids. V was pared by 3 bases and J by 4 bases, with 7 bases of the junction left unmatched. CDR3 in amino acids: CASSFTRGQGYGYTF. The CDR3 DNA reads TGTGCCAGCAGCTTCACCAGGGGGCAAGGCTATGGCTACACCTTC.

V is TRBV19 and J is TRBJ2-3; no reliable D call. In germline, CDR1 is LNHDA, CDR2 SQIVND (reference sequence). The CDR3 has 15 amino acids. The ends were cut back, 3 bases at V and 4 bases at J, with 14 bases in the middle. CDR3 loop: CASSIPEGMADTQYF. As DNA, the CDR3 is TGTGCCAGTAGTATCCCGGAAGGGATGGCAGATACGCAGTATTTT.

J is TRBJ1-1 and V is TRBV18; TRBD1 matches at 10 bases. V dropped 2 bases and J dropped 9; count of bases not matched to a gene: 6. The CDR3 is made up of 14 amino acids. Per the germline V gene, CDR1 is KGHSH and CDR2 is LQKENI. The CDR3 is CASSPGLDRGQAFF. The CDR3 coding sequence is TGTGCCAGCTCACCAGGGCTAGACAGGGGGCAAGCTTTCTTT.

The J gene is TRBJ1-2, the V gene TRBV5-8; no definite D call. Per germline, CDR1 SGHTS and CDR2 YDEGEE. V dropped 2 bases and J dropped 3 bases, with 8 bases sitting between them. This CDR3 region has 13 residues. CDR3 coding DNA: TGTGCCAGCAGCTTTCAGGAGGACTATGGCTACACCTTC. Protein product: CASSFQEDYGYTF.

Note on this clone: At one end, the junction sequence differs from germline, possibly due to a read error. The chain recombines TRBV7-7 with TRBJ2-1; D remains ambiguous. The CDR3 consists of 15 residues. Germline values: CDR1 SSHAT, CDR2 FNYEAQ (reference sequence). The CDR3 nucleotides read TGTGCTAGCAGCCCCCTCGAAAGCCGCAGCAATGAGCAGTTCTTC. It translates to CASSPLESRSNEQFF.

This clone has only one observation. The genes are TRBV10-3 and TRBJ2-7; tentatively, D is TRBD1 (6 bases). CDR3 size: 15 residues. V was clipped by 3 bases and J by 5 bases, with 17 bases between them. Germline loops: CDR1 ENHRY, CDR2 SYGVKD. For the CDR3, the DNA is TGTGCCATCAGTGACCCGACAGGTGGATGGGACGAGCAGTACTTC. It encodes CAISDPTGGWDEQYF.

This chain connects TRBV6-4 to TRBJ1-1; TRBD1 matches 7 bases. Losses at the gene ends were 6 bases for V and 5 bases for J; bases not matched to a gene: 9. The length of the CDR3 is 14 residues. Germline V CDR1 and CDR2: MRHNA, SNTAGT. Written as DNA, the CDR3 is TGTGCCAGCAGAGCCAGGGGGGTGGCGACTGAAGCTTTCTTT. Residues: CASRARGVATEAFF.

This chain uses TRBV7-9 with TRBJ1-2; possibly TRBD1 for D (6 bases). This CDR3 has 14 residues. The V gene's germline CDR1 is SEHNR and CDR2 FQNEAQ (reference sequence). V was shortened by 4 bases and J by 5 bases, with 14 bases between the two germline ends. CDR3: CASSSGQLIYGYTF. The CDR3 coding sequence is TGTGCCAGCAGCTCCGGACAGCTAATATATGGCTACACCTTC.